The 28 T cell receptor beta chains given below trace back to one sample, sequenced in a study of blood T cell repertoires in COVID-19. The repertoire was sequenced with immunoSEQ multiplex PCR; TCRdb's copy has only in-frame clones and lacks some. The sample has some 78,000 clones, roughly 90% seen once; the top ten hold around 10%. Sequenced: peripheral blood. All receptors derive from a man between 65 and 79 years old with active or convalescent COVID-19.

The V gene is TRBV6-2 or TRBV6-3, the J gene TRBJ1-5, with a weak D call TRBD1 (5 bases). Germline lookup yields CDR1 MNHEY and CDR2 SVGEGT. Trimming stripped 5 bases from V and 3 bases from J, with 11 bases between. The CDR3 consists of 14 residues. CDR3 sequence: CASSNQGYNQPQHF. The CDR3 nucleotides are TGTGCCAGCAGTAATCAGGGATACAATCAGCCCCAGCATTTT.

V gene TRBV20-1 combines with J gene TRBJ2-7; 12 bases agree with TRBD1. Trimming cost V 3 bases and J 7 bases; bases outside gene matches: 7. Germline CDR1 DFQATT, CDR2 SNEGSKA (reference sequence). This CDR3 contains 14 residues. This chain's CDR3 is CSASWDRGLGEQYF. CDR3 sequence (DNA): TGCAGTGCTAGTTGGGACAGGGGGCTGGGGGAGCAGTACTTC.

The chain recombines TRBV18 with TRBJ1-2, with D unclear. The V end lost 2 bases, the J end lost 4 bases, and 14 bases lay between the germline ends. CDR1 and CDR2 (germline): KGHSH, LQKENI. The CDR3 is 15 amino acids. Here the CDR3 reads CASSPGKGEGYGYTF. CDR3 bases: TGTGCCAGCTCACCAGGGAAAGGAGAGGGCTATGGCTACACCTTC.

The chain uses TRBV6-1 and TRBJ2-5; the match to TRBD2 covers 9 bases. J was trimmed by 0 bases and V by 2 bases; bases with no gene match: 7. The V gene's germline CDR1 is MNHNS and CDR2 SASEGT. This CDR3 contains 17 residues. The CDR3 reads CASSEQPRLADQETQYF. The DNA for the CDR3 is TGTGCCAGCAGTGAACAACCTCGACTAGCGGACCAAGAGACCCAGTACTTC.

This chain uses TRBV3-1 (or the pseudogene TRBV3-2) with TRBJ1-2, with TRBD1 as a possible D gene (6 bases). V dropped 1 base and J dropped 5 bases, with 11 bases sitting between them. Germline V gives CDR1 LGHDT, CDR2 YNNKEL (reference sequence). CDR3 length equals 14 residues. The CDR3 DNA reads TGTGCCAGCAGCCAAGGGGGGCTTTTATATGGCTACACCTTC. It codes for CASSQGGLLYGYTF.

The chain couples TRBV2 to TRBJ1-3; TRBD1 matches at 7 bases. The length of the CDR3 is 14 residues. CDR1 is SNHLY and CDR2 is FYNNEI in the germline V gene. With V trimmed by 2 bases and J by 2 bases, 0 bases remained unmatched. The CDR3 DNA reads as TGTGCCAGCAGTGAACAGGGGGCTGGAAACACCATATATTTT. Amino acids: CASSEQGAGNTIYF.

This CDR3 is CSVEDSVFTYEQYF. The CDR3 DNA follows: TGCAGCGTTGAAGATTCAGTCTTTACCTACGAGCAGTACTTC. The V gene is TRBV29-1, the J gene TRBJ2-7; D gene uncertain. This CDR3 contains 14 residues. The germline V gene encodes CDR1 SQVTM and CDR2 ANQGSEA. The ends were cut back, 0 bases at V and 2 bases at J, with 11 bases in the middle.

The gene calls are TRBV2 and TRBJ1-5; no definite D call. CDR1 is SNHLY and CDR2 is FYNNEI in the germline V gene. The CDR3 has 15 residues. V dropped 4 bases and J dropped 7 bases, with 17 bases sitting between them. The CDR3 spells CASSAGGGSVQPQHF. As DNA, the CDR3 is TGTGCCAGCAGTGCCGGAGGAGGATCAGTCCAGCCCCAGCATTTT.

The chain uses TRBV7-9 and TRBJ1-2; TRBD1 might be the D (5 bases). The CDR3 totals 13 residues. V shed 5 bases and J shed 2 bases, with 9 bases lying between them. From germline, CDR1 is SEHNR and CDR2 FQNEAQ (reference sequence). DNA of the CDR3: TGTGCCAGCAGCCGTGCAGGGAACTATGGCTACACCTTC. It yields the protein CASSRAGNYGYTF.

The chain has TRBV5-5 and TRBJ2-4; a possible D gene is TRBD2 (6 bases). V lost 4 bases and J 7 bases, leaving 21 bases between the germline ends. The CDR3 has 16 amino acids. CDR1 and CDR2 from the germline V gene are SGHKS and YYEKEE (reference sequence). In nucleotides, the CDR3 is TGTGCCAGCAGCCCACGCGTGGAGGGAGCGGTCAACATTCAGTACTTC. This codes for CASSPRVEGAVNIQYF.

The CDR3 is CASSLESGYSPLHF. DNA for the CDR3: TGTGCCAGCAGCTTAGAGTCAGGTTATTCACCCCTCCACTTT. The genes are TRBV7-8 and TRBJ1-6; D remains unclear. V lost 1 base and J 8 bases, leaving 9 bases between the germline ends. The CDR3 has 14 amino acids. Germline lookup yields CDR1 SGHVS and CDR2 FQNEAQ.

V and J are TRBV4-1 and TRBJ1-1, with TRBD1 matching over 7 bases. Trimming at V came to 0 bases and at J to 4 bases, leaving 8 bases not matched to a gene. The germline V gene has CDR1 MGHRA and CDR2 YSYEKL. CDR3 length equals 16 residues. As DNA, the CDR3 is TGCGCCAGCAGCCAAGAACTACAGGGGCTTCCCACTGAAGCTTTCTTT. This translates into CASSQELQGLPTEAFF.

The chain carries TRBV2 and TRBJ1-2; 7 bases are a match to TRBD1. After removal of 4 bases from V and 8 bases from J, the junction contained 4 bases not matched to a gene. Germline V gene lookup returns CDR1 SNHLY and CDR2 FYNNEI. There are 12 residues in the CDR3. CDR3 residues: CASSVNRGGYTF. The CDR3 DNA reads as TGTGCCAGCAGTGTTAACAGGGGAGGCTACACCTTC.

The chain uses TRBV7-2 and TRBJ2-2; tentatively, D is TRBD2 (5 bases). The CDR3 sequence is 14 residues long. Trimming pared 3 bases from V and 2 bases from J, leaving 7 bases between. CDR1 is SGHTA, CDR2 FQGNSA, per germline. DNA of the CDR3: TGTGCCAGCAGCTTGGCTAGCAACACCGGGGAGCTGTTTTTT. Its protein is CASSLASNTGELFF.

The chain combines TRBV20-1 with TRBJ2-1; 8 nucleotides agree with TRBD1. V shed 3 bases and J 0 bases; nucleotides not matched to a gene: 7. The CDR3 is 16 residues long. Germline CDR1 and CDR2: DFQATT and SNEGSKA (reference sequence). The CDR3 bases are TGCAGTGCTAGTAGCTTCAGGGGGCTCTCCTACAATGAGCAGTTCTTC. Its protein is CSASSFRGLSYNEQFF.

The rearrangement links TRBV15 to TRBJ1-2, with D perhaps matching TRBD1 (6 bases). The length of the CDR3 is 16 residues. Trimming shortened V by 0 bases and J by 7 bases, and 18 bases separated the two germline ends. Germline V gene sequence: CDR1 LNHNV, CDR2 YYDKDF (reference sequence). CDR3 DNA: TGTGCCACCAGCAGAGATCGGACAGCCCGGTTTGGTGGCTACACCTTC. The encoded protein is CATSRDRTARFGGYTF.

The chain carries TRBV9 and TRBJ2-3, with TRBD2 as a possible D gene (7 bases). Deletions cut 4 bases from V and 3 bases from J, with 18 bases between. The CDR3 length is 16 residues. Germline V CDR1 and CDR2: SGDLS, YYNGEE. This CDR3 is CASSSEGGDFTDTQYF. In DNA, the CDR3 is TGTGCCAGCAGCTCCGAGGGGGGGGATTTTACAGATACGCAGTATTTT. Full variable domain (remainder filled in from reference TRBV9 and TRBJ2-3): DSGVTQTPKHLITATGQRVTLRCSPRSGDLSVYWYQQSLDQGLQFLIQYYNGEERAKGNILERFSAQQFPDLHSELNLSSLELGDSALYFCASSSEGGDFTDTQYFGPGTRLTVL.

The chain employs TRBV24-1 and TRBJ1-1; TRBD1 agrees at 8 bases. Unmatched junction bases numbered 4, after V lost 4 bases and J lost 1 base. The CDR3 has 15 residues. Per germline, CDR1 KGHDR and CDR2 SFDVKD. The CDR3 reads CATSDPGTGNTEAFF. CDR3 sequence (DNA): TGTGCCACCAGTGACCCGGGGACAGGGAACACTGAAGCTTTCTTT.

This clone was seen more than once but under ten times. V is TRBV3-1 (or the pseudogene TRBV3-2) and J is TRBJ2-7; tentatively, D is TRBD1 (5 bases). In germline, CDR1 is LGHDT, CDR2 YNNKEL (reference sequence). Deletions cut 1 base from V and 3 bases from J, with 10 bases between. The CDR3 sequence is 14 residues long. DNA for the CDR3: TGTGCCAGCAGCCAAGTGGCAGGGATCTACGAGCAGTACTTC. Translation gives CASSQVAGIYEQYF.

This clone occurred once. The CDR3 sequence: CARGDYMQETQYF. In nucleotides, the CDR3 is TGCGCCAGAGGGGACTATATGCAAGAGACCCAGTACTTC. The V and J genes are TRBV5-1 and TRBJ2-5, with TRBD2 matching 7 bases. V gave up 8 bases and J gave up 2 bases; unmatched junction bases: 6. This CDR3 has 13 residues. The V gene's germline CDR1 is SGHRS and CDR2 YFSETQ.

The chain links TRBV6-4 to TRBJ2-5; 8 bases are shared with TRBD1. V shed 3 bases, J shed 1 base, and the junction held 7 bases outside the gene matches. Germline lookup yields CDR1 MRHNA and CDR2 SNTAGT. This CDR3 contains 16 residues. CDR3 sequence (DNA): TGTGCCAGCAGTGATAAGGCAGGGGGCGGCCAAGAGACCCAGTACTTC. Translated, it gives CASSDKAGGGQETQYF.

V and J are TRBV3-1 (or the pseudogene TRBV3-2) and TRBJ1-1; TRBD1 is a possible D gene (5 bases). Per the germline V gene, CDR1 is LGHDT and CDR2 is YNNKEL (reference sequence). The CDR3 contains 16 residues. The V gene lost 2 bases and the J gene lost 5 bases, with 18 bases spanning the gap. The CDR3 here is CASSQYQGGLWTEAFF. The CDR3 bases are TGTGCCAGCAGCCAATATCAGGGTGGATTATGGACTGAAGCTTTCTTT.

This clone was detected only once. The chain recombines TRBV19 with TRBJ1-2; D remains unclear. The CDR3 runs to 14 residues. CDR1 is LNHDA, CDR2 SQIVND, per germline (reference sequence). V shed 8 bases and J shed 7 bases, with 20 bases lying between them. The CDR3 sequence: CASSAGDNPLGYTF. In nucleotides, the CDR3 is TGTGCCAGTTCAGCCGGGGATAATCCCCTTGGCTACACCTTC.

V and J are TRBV19 and TRBJ1-2; 9 bases are shared with TRBD1. The CDR3 loop spans 17 amino acids. Germline trimming cut 5 bases from V and 8 bases from J; bases unmatched to any gene: 18. In germline, CDR1 is LNHDA, CDR2 SQIVND (reference sequence). The CDR3 spells CASSVPGQGFRLSGYTF. The CDR3 DNA reads TGTGCCAGTAGTGTACCGGGACAGGGTTTCAGGTTGAGCGGCTACACCTTC.

In this sample, this clone turned up a few times. This sequence joins TRBV7-6 and TRBJ2-3, with 9 bases aligning to TRBD2. CDR3 size: 17 residues. V dropped 0 bases and J dropped 5; count of bases not matched to a gene: 9. Germline lookup yields CDR1 SGHVS and CDR2 FNYEAQ. CDR3 in DNA: TGTGCCAGCAGCTTAGCTCGGGGGACTAGCAAAGGAGATACGCAGTATTTT. Amino acids: CASSLARGTSKGDTQYF.

The CDR3 region is CASSNRGSSYNSPLHF. CDR3 nucleotides: TGTGCCAGCAGTAACAGGGGAAGCTCCTATAATTCACCCCTCCACTTT. The chain carries TRBV28 and TRBJ1-6, with 7 bases aligning to TRBD1. This CDR3 contains 16 residues. With 5 bases clipped from V and 0 bases from J, the junction kept 4 bases outside the gene matches. Germline V gene data show CDR1 as MDHEN and CDR2 as SYDVKM. Looking up the rest from reference TRBV28 and TRBJ1-6 gives the full variable domain: DVKVTQSSRYLVKRTGEKVFLECVQDMDHENMFWYRQDPGLGLRLIYFSYDVKMKEKGDIPEGYSVSREKKERFSLILESASTNQTSMYLCASSNRGSSYNSPLHFGNGTRLTVT.

The chain links TRBV9 to TRBJ2-7; 11 bases are a match to TRBD1. From germline, CDR1 is SGDLS and CDR2 YYNGEE. The CDR3 contains 15 residues. Losses at the gene ends were 4 bases for V and 6 bases for J; bases not matched to a gene: 9. In nucleotides, the CDR3 is TGTGCCAGCAGCCGGAGGGCGGGACAGGGGGTCGAGCAGTACTTC. Amino acid sequence: CASSRRAGQGVEQYF.

V and J are TRBV7-9 and TRBJ2-3, with a tentative D call TRBD2 (5 bases). This CDR3 has 15 amino acids. Germline V lookup: CDR1 SEHNR, CDR2 FQNEAQ (reference sequence). V was clipped by 1 base and J by 6 bases, with 14 bases between them. This CDR3 reads CASSLDPGTVDTQYF. In DNA, the CDR3 is TGTGCCAGCAGCTTAGATCCGGGAACGGTGGATACGCAGTATTTT.